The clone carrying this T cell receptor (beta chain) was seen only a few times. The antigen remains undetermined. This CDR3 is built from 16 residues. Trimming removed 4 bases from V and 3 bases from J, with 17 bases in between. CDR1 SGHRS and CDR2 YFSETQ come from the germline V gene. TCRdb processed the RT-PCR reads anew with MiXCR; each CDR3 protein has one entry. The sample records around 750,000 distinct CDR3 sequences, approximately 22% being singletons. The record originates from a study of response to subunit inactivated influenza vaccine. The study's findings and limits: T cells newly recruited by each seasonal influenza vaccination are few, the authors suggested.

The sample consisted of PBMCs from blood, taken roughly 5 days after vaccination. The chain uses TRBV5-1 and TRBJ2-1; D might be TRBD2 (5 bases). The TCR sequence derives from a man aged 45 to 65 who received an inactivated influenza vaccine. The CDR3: CASSATEVLGYNEQFF. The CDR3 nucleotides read TGCGCCAGCAGCGCCACGGAGGTCTTGGGCTACAATGAGCAGTTCTTC. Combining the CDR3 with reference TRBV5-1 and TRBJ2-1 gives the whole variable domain KAGVTQTPRYLIKTRGQQVTLSCSPISGHRSVSWYQQTPGQGLQFLFEYFSETQRNKGNFPGRFSGRQFSNSRSEMNVSTLELGDSALYLCASSATEVLGYNEQFFGPGTRLTVL.